This T cell receptor (beta chain) came from a study of shared clonotypes between healthy human individuals. Study outcomes and limitations: The sampled material consisted only of blood, and tissue repertoires are likely to differ.

Looked up from germline, CDR1 is SGDLS and CDR2 is YYNGEE. V was trimmed by 6 bases and J by 1 base, leaving 14 bases between them. This CDR3 has 15 amino acids. This clone was seen just once. Its antigen is not known. Sequencing used immunoSEQ multiplex PCR; TCRdb keeps in-frame clones, though not all of them. The sample has around 1.5 million clones, around 98% seen once; the top ten hold 0.4% to 0.45%. The chain employs TRBV9 and TRBJ1-5, with D tentatively TRBD1 (5 bases). The source is a man between 25 and 39 years old in good health. Specimen: naive CD4+ T cells sorted from blood. Subset denoted: CD45RA+ positively selected. The CDR3: CASNEMGLSNQPQHF. CDR3 in DNA: TGTGCCAGCAATGAAATGGGACTAAGCAATCAGCCCCAGCATTTT.